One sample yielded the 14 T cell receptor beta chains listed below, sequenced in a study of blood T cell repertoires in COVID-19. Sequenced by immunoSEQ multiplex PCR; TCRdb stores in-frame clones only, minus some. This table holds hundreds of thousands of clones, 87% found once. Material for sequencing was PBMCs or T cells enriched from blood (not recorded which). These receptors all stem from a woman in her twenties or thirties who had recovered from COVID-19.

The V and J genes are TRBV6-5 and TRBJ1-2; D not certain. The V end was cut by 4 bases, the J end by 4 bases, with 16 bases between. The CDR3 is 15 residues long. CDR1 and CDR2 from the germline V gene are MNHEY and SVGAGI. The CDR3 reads CASSSLVKAIYGYTF. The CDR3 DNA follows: TGTGCCAGCAGTTCCCTAGTAAAGGCCATCTATGGCTACACCTTC.

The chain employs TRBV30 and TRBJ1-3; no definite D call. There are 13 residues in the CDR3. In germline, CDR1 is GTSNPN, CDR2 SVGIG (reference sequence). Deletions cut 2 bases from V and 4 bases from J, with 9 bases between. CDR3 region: CAWSQTLGNTIYF. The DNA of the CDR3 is TGTGCCTGGAGTCAGACTCTCGGAAACACCATATATTTT.

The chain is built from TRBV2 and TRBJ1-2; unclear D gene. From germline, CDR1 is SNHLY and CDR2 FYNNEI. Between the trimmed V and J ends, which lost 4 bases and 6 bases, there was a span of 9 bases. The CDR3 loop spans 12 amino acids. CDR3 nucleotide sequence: TGTGCCAGCAGTGGAGGGTTGGATGGCTACACCTTC. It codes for CASSGGLDGYTF.

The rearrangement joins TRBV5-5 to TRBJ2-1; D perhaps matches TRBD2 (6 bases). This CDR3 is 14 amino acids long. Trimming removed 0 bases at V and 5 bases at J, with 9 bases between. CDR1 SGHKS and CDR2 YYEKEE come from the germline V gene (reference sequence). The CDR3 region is CASSLVWRDNEQFF. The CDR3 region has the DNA TGTGCCAGCAGCTTGGTTTGGAGGGACAATGAGCAGTTCTTC.

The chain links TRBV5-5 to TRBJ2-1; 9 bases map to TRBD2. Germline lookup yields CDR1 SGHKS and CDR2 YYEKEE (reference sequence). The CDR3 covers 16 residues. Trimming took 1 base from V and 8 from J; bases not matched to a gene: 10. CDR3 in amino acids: CASSLMPSGAIYEQFF. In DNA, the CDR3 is TGTGCCAGCAGCTTGATGCCTAGCGGGGCAATCTATGAGCAGTTCTTC.

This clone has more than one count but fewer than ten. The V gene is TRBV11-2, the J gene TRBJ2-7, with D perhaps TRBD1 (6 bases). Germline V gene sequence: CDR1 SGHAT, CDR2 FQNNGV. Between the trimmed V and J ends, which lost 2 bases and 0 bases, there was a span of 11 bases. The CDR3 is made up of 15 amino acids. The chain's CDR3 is CASSLSSGDSYEQYF. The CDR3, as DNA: TGTGCCAGCAGCTTATCGTCAGGGGACTCCTACGAGCAGTACTTC.

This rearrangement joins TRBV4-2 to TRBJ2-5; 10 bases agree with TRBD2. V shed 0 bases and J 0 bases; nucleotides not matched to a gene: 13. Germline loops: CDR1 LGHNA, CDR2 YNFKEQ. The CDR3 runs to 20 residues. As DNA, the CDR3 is TGTGCCAGCAGCCAAGATCTATGGCTAGCGGGGGACCGGTACCAAGAGACCCAGTACTTC. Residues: CASSQDLWLAGDRYQETQYF.

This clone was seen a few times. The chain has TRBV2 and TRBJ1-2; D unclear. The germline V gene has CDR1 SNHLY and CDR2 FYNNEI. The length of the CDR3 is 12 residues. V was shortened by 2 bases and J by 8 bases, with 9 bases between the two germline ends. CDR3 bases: TGTGCCAGCAGTGAATCGGGAGTCGGCTACACCTTC. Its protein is CASSESGVGYTF.

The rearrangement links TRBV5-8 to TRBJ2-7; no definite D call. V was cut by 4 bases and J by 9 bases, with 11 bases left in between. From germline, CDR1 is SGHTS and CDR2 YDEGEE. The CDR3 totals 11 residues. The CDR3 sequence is CASSLPDSQYF. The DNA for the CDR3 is TGTGCCAGCAGCCTACCAGACTCGCAGTACTTC.

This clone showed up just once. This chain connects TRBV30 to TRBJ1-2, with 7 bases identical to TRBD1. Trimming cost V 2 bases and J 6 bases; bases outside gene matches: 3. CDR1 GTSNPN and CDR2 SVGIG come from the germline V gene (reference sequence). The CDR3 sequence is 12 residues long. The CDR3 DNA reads TGTGCCTGGAGTAATACAGGGGATGGCTACACCTTC. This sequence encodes CAWSNTGDGYTF.

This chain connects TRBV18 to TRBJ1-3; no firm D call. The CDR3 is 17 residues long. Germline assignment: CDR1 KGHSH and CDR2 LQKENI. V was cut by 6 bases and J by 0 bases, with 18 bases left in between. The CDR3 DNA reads TGTGCCAGCTCCCCGGCGGTCCGGGGAAGCTCTGGAAACACCATATATTTT. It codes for CASSPAVRGSSGNTIYF.

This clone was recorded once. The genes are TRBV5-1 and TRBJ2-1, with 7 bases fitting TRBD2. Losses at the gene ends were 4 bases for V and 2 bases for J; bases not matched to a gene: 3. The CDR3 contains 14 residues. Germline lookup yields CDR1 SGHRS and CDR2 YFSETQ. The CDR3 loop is CASSVSGTYNEQFF. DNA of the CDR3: TGCGCCAGCAGCGTCAGCGGGACCTACAATGAGCAGTTCTTC. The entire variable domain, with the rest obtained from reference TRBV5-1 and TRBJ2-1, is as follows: KAGVTQTPRYLIKTRGQQVTLSCSPISGHRSVSWYQQTPGQGLQFLFEYFSETQRNKGNFPGRFSGRQFSNSRSEMNVSTLELGDSALYLCASSVSGTYNEQFFGPGTRLTVL.

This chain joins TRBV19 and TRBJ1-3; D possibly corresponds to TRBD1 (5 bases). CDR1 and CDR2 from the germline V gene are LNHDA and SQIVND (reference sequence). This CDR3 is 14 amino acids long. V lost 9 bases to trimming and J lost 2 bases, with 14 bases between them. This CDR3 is CASRKRGAGNTIYF. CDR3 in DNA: TGTGCCAGCAGAAAGCGGGGGGCTGGAAACACCATATATTTT.

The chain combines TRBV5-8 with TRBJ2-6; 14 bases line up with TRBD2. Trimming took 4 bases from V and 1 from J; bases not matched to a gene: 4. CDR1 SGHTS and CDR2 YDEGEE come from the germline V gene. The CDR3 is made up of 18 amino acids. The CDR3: CASSGGLAGASGANVLTF. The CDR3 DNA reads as TGTGCCAGCAGCGGGGGACTAGCGGGAGCGTCTGGGGCCAACGTCCTGACTTTC.